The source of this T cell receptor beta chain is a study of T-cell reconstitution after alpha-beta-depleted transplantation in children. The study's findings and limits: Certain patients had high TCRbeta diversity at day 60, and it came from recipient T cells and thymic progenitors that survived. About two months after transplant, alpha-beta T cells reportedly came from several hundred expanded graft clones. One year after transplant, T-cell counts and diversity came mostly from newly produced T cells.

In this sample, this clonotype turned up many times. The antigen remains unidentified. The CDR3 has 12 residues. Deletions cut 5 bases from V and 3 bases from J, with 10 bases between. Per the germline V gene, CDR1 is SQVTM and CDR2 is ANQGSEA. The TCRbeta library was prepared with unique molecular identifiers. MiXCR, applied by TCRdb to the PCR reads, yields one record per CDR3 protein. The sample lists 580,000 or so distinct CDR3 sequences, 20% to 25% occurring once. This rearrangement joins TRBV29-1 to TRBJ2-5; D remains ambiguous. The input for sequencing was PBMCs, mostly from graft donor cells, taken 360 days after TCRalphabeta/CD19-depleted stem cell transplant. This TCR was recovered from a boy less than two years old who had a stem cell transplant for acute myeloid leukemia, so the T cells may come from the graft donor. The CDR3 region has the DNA TGCAGCGTTAGGGCTCCTGAAGAGACCCAGTACTTC. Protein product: CSVRAPEETQYF.